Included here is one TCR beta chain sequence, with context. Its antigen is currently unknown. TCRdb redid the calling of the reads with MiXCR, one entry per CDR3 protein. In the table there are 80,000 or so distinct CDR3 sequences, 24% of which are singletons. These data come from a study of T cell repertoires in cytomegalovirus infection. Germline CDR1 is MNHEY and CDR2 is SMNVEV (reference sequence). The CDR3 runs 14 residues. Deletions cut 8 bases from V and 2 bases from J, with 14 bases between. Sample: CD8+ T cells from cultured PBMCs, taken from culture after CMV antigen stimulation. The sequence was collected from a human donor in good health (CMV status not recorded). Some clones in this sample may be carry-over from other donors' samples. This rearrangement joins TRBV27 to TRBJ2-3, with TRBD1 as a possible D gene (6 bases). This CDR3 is CASDSTGYTDTQYF. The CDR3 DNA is TGTGCCAGCGACTCGACAGGCTACACAGATACGCAGTATTTT.